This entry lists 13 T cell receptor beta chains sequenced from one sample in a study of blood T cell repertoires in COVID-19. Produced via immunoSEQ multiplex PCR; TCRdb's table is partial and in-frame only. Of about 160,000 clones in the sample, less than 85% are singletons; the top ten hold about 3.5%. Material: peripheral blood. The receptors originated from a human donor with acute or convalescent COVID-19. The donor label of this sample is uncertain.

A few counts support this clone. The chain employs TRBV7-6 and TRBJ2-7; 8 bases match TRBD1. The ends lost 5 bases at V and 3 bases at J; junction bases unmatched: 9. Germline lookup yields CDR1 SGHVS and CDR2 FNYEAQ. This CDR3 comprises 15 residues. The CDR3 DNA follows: TGTGCCAGCAGCCCACCGGGACAGGAGGACTACGAGCAGTACTTC. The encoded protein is CASSPPGQEDYEQYF.

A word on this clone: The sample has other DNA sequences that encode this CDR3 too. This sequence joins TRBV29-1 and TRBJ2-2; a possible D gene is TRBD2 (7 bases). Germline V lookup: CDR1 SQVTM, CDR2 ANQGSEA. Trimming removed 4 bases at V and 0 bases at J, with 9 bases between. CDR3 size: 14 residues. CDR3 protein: CSVAGGPNTGELFF. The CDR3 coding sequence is TGCAGCGTTGCGGGGGGCCCGAACACCGGGGAGCTGTTTTTT.

CDR3 bases: TGTGCCAGCAGCCCAGACTCCGGGACAGGGGGCTTGAGCACTGAAGCTTTCTTT. Residues: CASSPDSGTGGLSTEAFF. This chain connects TRBV5-4 to TRBJ1-1; TRBD1 matches at 12 bases. The CDR3 runs to 18 residues. Germline values: CDR1 SGHNT, CDR2 YYREEE (reference sequence). V was clipped by 4 bases and J by 4 bases; unmatched bases: 14.

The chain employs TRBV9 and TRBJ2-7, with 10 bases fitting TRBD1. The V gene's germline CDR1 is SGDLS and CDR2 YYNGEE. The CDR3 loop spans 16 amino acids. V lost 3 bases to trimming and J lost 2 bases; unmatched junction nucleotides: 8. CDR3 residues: CASSASPGTGAYEQYF. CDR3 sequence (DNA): TGTGCCAGCAGCGCCTCCCCCGGGACAGGGGCCTACGAGCAGTACTTC.

CDR3 sequence: CASGGTGVAYEQYF. CDR3 in DNA: TGTGCCAGCGGTGGGACAGGGGTTGCCTACGAGCAGTACTTC. V is TRBV2 and J is TRBJ2-7, with TRBD1 matching over 10 bases. Germline-derived CDR1 and CDR2 are SNHLY and FYNNEI. V lost 8 bases, J lost 2 bases, and 6 bases stayed unmatched. The CDR3 covers 14 residues.

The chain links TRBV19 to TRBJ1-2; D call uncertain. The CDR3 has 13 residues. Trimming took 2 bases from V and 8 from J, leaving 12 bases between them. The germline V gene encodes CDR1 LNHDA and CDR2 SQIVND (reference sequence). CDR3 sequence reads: CASSIITVGGYTF. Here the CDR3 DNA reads TGTGCCAGTAGTATAATAACTGTCGGGGGCTACACCTTC.

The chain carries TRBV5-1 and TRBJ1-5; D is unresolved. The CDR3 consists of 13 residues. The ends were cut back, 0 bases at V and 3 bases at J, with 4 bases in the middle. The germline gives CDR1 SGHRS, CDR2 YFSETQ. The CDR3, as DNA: TGCGCCAGCAGCTTGGAGCCCAATCAGCCCCAGCATTTT. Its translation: CASSLEPNQPQHF.

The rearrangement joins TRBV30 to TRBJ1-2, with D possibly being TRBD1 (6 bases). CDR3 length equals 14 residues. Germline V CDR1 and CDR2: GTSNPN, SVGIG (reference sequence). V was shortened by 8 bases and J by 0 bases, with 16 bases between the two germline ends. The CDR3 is CAGDRDMANYGYTF. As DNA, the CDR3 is TGTGCCGGCGACCGGGACATGGCTAACTATGGCTACACCTTC.

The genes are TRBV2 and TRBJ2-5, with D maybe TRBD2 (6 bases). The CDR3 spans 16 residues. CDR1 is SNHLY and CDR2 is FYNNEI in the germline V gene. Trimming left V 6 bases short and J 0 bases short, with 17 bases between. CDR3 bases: TGTGCCAGCAGCTCCGAGTGGGGGGTCTACCAAGAGACCCAGTACTTC. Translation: CASSSEWGVYQETQYF.

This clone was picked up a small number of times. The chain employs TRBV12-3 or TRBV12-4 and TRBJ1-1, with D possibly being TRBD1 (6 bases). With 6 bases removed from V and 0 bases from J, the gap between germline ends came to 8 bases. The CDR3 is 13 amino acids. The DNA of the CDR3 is TGTGCCAGCAGACGGACAGTGAACACTGAAGCTTTCTTT. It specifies CASRRTVNTEAFF.

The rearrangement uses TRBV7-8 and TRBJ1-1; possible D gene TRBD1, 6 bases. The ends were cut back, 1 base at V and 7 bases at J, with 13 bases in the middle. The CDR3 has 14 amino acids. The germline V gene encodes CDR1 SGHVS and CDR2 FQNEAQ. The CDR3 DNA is TGTGCCAGCAGCTTAGTCGGGATACAGGGTGAAGCTTTCTTT. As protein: CASSLVGIQGEAFF.

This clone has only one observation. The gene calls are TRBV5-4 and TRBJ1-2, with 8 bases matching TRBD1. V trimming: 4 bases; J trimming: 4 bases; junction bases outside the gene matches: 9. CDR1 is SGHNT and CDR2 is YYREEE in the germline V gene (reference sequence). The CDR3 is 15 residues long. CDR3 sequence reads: CASSPRTGNGYGYTF. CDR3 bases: TGTGCCAGCAGCCCACGGACAGGGAATGGCTATGGCTACACCTTC.

CDR3 loop: CASSVSGGGKYNEQFF. DNA for the CDR3: TGTGCCAGCAGTGTGAGCGGGGGAGGCAAATACAATGAGCAGTTCTTC. This sequence joins TRBV6-4 and TRBJ2-1; TRBD2 matches 8 bases. The trim removed 4 bases at V and 4 bases at J, leaving 9 bases unmatched. The CDR3 has 16 residues. Germline values: CDR1 MRHNA, CDR2 SNTAGT.